The rows below give T cell receptor beta chains drawn from one sample of a study of molecular identifiers for immune sequencing clone quantification. Via MiXCR, TCRdb re-called the PCR reads, giving one row per CDR3 protein. The sample carries over 600,000 distinct CDR3 sequences, less than 20% recorded once. The sequenced sample was naive CD8+ T cells from blood, with Jurkat cell RNA spiked in. The source is a human donor in good health. Some libraries in this study had Jurkat cell RNA spiked in. CDR3s include the opening cysteine and the closing phenylalanine or tryptophan. The D gene is left open where the match is weak. The size field is filled for only some rows; it gives once, few, many or a size class.

CASSLHPPGQGAPPEQYF	TGTGCCAGCAGTCTCCATCCGCCGGGACAGGGGGCTCCCCCCGAGCAGTACTTC	TRBV6-6	TRBJ2-7	TRBD1	few
CASSVGGTGDEQYF	TGTGCCAGCAGTGTTGGCGGAACAGGCGACGAGCAGTACTTC	TRBV2	TRBJ2-7	-	-
CASSLELAGEDEQFF	TGTGCCAGCAGCTTAGAGTTAGCGGGGGAGGATGAGCAGTTCTTC	TRBV7-9	TRBJ2-1	TRBD2	-
CASSIIGGTEAFF	TGTGCCAGTAGTATAATTGGGGGTACTGAAGCTTTCTTT	TRBV19	TRBJ1-1	-	many
CASSIERRTGELFF	TGTGCCAGCAGTATAGAGCGTCGCACCGGGGAGCTGTTTTTT	TRBV12-3/TRBV12-4	TRBJ2-2	-	many
CSAMKSRGGYEQYF	TGCAGTGCTATGAAATCCCGAGGGGGGTACGAGCAGTACTTC	TRBV20-1	TRBJ2-7	-	many
CASSLGTGLGTEAFF	TGTGCCAGCAGCTTAGGGACAGGTTTGGGCACTGAAGCTTTCTTT	TRBV7-8	TRBJ1-1	TRBD1	many
CASSGWERGYADTQYF	TGTGCCAGCAGTGGTTGGGAGCGGGGTTACGCAGATACGCAGTATTTT	TRBV2	TRBJ2-3	TRBD2	-
CASSWIMGALNTEAFF	TGTGCCAGCAGTTGGATTATGGGGGCACTGAACACTGAAGCTTTCTTT	TRBV6-6	TRBJ1-1	-	many
CAISTGGQAFSYEQYF	TGTGCCATCAGCACAGGGGGACAGGCCTTTTCCTACGAGCAGTACTTC	TRBV10-3	TRBJ2-7	TRBD1	many
CASSYSYGQGSGANVLTF	TGTGCCAGCAGTTATTCATACGGACAGGGGTCTGGGGCCAACGTCCTGACTTTC	TRBV6-2/TRBV6-3	TRBJ2-6	TRBD1	few
CASSGLGASIAGGATGELFF	TGTGCCAGCAGTGGGCTGGGGGCATCGATAGCGGGAGGTGCAACCGGGGAGCTGTTTTTT	TRBV12-3/TRBV12-4	TRBJ2-2	TRBD2	many
CASSQGRLNTEAFF	TGTGCCAGCAGCCAGGGCAGGTTGAACACTGAAGCTTTCTTT	TRBV3-1	TRBJ1-1	-	many
CAASRVGAGRYQETQYF	TGTGCCGCCAGCAGAGTAGGGGCAGGGAGGTACCAAGAGACCCAGTACTTC	TRBV15	TRBJ2-5	-	-
CASSPPDSYERYF	TGTGCCAGCAGCCCCCCAGATAGTTACGAGCGGTACTTC	TRBV3-1	TRBJ2-7	-	-
CASSGNPNTGELFF	TGTGCCAGCTCCGGGAACCCGAACACCGGGGAGCTGTTTTTT	TRBV27	TRBJ2-2	-	many
CASSGRTLYGYTF	TGTGCCAGCAGTGGGCGGACACTGTATGGCTACACCTTC	TRBV2	TRBJ1-2	-	few
CASSPPQGNTQYF	TGTGCCAGCAGCCCACCCCAGGGGAATACGCAGTATTTT	TRBV7-9	TRBJ2-3	-	many
CASSLTGPGADTQYF	TGTGCCAGCAGCTTGACGGGACCCGGCGCAGATACGCAGTATTTT	TRBV5-6	TRBJ2-3	-	many
CASSFAESYNSPLHF	TGTGCCAGCAGTTTCGCAGAGTCCTATAATTCACCCCTCCACTTT	TRBV28	TRBJ1-6	-	few
CASSQEGGDYYGYTF	TGCGCCAGCAGCCAAGAAGGAGGGGACTACTATGGCTACACCTTC	TRBV4-1	TRBJ1-2	-	few
CASSPRVLVSADTQYF	TGTGCCAGCAGCCCCCGGGTCCTAGTTTCGGCAGATACGCAGTATTTT	TRBV14	TRBJ2-3	-	many
CASSLSGLAGGYAGELFF	TGTGCCAGCAGCCTCTCGGGACTAGCGGGAGGTTATGCCGGGGAGCTGTTTTTT	TRBV9	TRBJ2-2	TRBD2	few
CASSQDRPTGELFF	TGCGCCAGCAGCCAAGATAGGCCGACCGGGGAGCTGTTTTTT	TRBV4-1	TRBJ2-2	-	few